The 8 T cell receptor beta chains given below trace back to one sample, sequenced in a study of OX40 agonist ivuxolimab in advanced cancers. Clones were read by immunoSEQ multiplex PCR, and TCRdb kept only the in-frame ones, dropping some. The sample lists about 110,000 clones, roughly 90% occurring once. The sequenced sample was CD4+ or CD8+ T cells sorted from blood, obtained in a trial of the OX40 agonist ivuxolimab. These receptors were collected from an adult with an advanced solid tumor such as melanoma, head and neck, liver or kidney cancer.

This chain uses TRBV19 with TRBJ2-7; 7 bases agree with TRBD2. The CDR3 has 15 amino acids. Unmatched junction bases numbered 7, after V lost 3 bases and J lost 2 bases. Germline V gives CDR1 LNHDA, CDR2 SQIVND (reference sequence). For the CDR3, the DNA is TGTGCCAGTAGTATCCGCGGGGGAAGGGCCTACGAGCAGTACTTC. Translating gives CASSIRGGRAYEQYF.

In nucleotides, the CDR3 is TGTGCCAGCAGCTCCCGGGAAACTAAAAACATTCAGTACTTC. Residues: CASSSRETKNIQYF. V is TRBV7-2 and J is TRBJ2-4; TRBD2 might be the D (5 bases). The germline CDR1 and CDR2 sequences are SGHTA and FQGNSA. The CDR3 spans 14 residues. With 4 bases removed from V and 4 bases from J, the gap between germline ends came to 11 bases.

This clone was counted a single time. This chain joins TRBV6-1 and TRBJ1-4; 10 nucleotides align to TRBD1. The germline V gene has CDR1 MNHNS and CDR2 SASEGT. This CDR3 is built from 14 residues. V was clipped by 9 bases and J by 6 bases; unmatched bases: 7. The CDR3 here is CARGTGTGDEKLFF. The DNA for the CDR3 is TGTGCCAGAGGAACCGGGACAGGGGATGAAAAACTGTTTTTT.

The V call is TRBV9, the J call TRBJ1-1, with 7 positions matching TRBD1. The ends lost 3 bases at V and 5 bases at J; junction bases unmatched: 10. The germline CDR1 and CDR2 sequences are SGDLS and YYNGEE. The CDR3 is 15 amino acids. CDR3 DNA sequence: TGTGCCAGCAGCGCTGGAGGGGGCTCGGGGACTGAAGCTTTCTTT. It yields the protein CASSAGGGSGTEAFF.

The chain combines TRBV5-5 with TRBJ2-7; D is perhaps TRBD1 (6 bases). The germline V and J ends were trimmed by 0 bases and 0 bases, with 10 bases remaining between them. CDR1 SGHKS and CDR2 YYEKEE come from the germline V gene (reference sequence). This CDR3 is 15 amino acids long. The CDR3 DNA sequence: TGTGCCAGCAGCTTGGCCGGGACAAACTCCTACGAGCAGTACTTC. This sequence encodes CASSLAGTNSYEQYF.

The V and J genes are TRBV2 and TRBJ1-4; 8 bases are a match to TRBD1. There are 14 residues in the CDR3. J gave up 5 bases and V 4 bases, and 3 bases lay outside the gene matches. Germline assignment: CDR1 SNHLY and CDR2 FYNNEI. The CDR3 region is CASSGDRRNEKLFF. The DNA for the CDR3 is TGTGCCAGCAGTGGGGACAGGCGAAATGAAAAACTGTTTTTT.

The chain is built from TRBV10-3 and TRBJ1-4, with 7 bases lining up with TRBD1. There are 17 residues in the CDR3. Trimming took 4 bases from V and 0 from J; bases not matched to a gene: 8. The germline V gene has CDR1 ENHRY and CDR2 SYGVKD. CDR3 amino acids: CAISAGQERTTNEKLFF. The DNA for the CDR3 is TGTGCCATCAGTGCAGGACAGGAGCGTACAACTAATGAAAAACTGTTTTTT.

The CDR3 region is CASTPPNTYEQYF. CDR3 nucleotide sequence: TGTGCCAGCACCCCTCCGAACACCTACGAGCAGTACTTC. The V and J genes are TRBV6-5 and TRBJ2-7; no clear D. The CDR3 totals 13 residues. Germline V gives CDR1 MNHEY, CDR2 SVGAGI. V was trimmed by 7 bases and J by 2 bases, leaving 12 bases between them.